A single sample gave rise to the 10 T cell receptor beta chains below, sequenced in a study of CD8+CD57+ T cells in acquired aplastic anemia. CD8+CD57+ cell expansion, shown by flow cytometry, had occurred in the patients selected for sequencing. The study profiled TCR beta VDJ and CDR3 using genomic DNA as template. TCRdb reprocessed the reads with MiXCR, giving one entry per CDR3 protein. The sample lists about 180,000 distinct CDR3 sequences; about 60% were seen once. Input material: sorted CD4+, CD8+, or CD8+CD57+ T cells (not recorded which) from PBMCs. These receptors were taken from a human donor with aplastic anemia.

The chain employs TRBV20-1 and TRBJ2-7, with 7 bases aligning to TRBD2. There are 12 residues in the CDR3. The V gene end was trimmed by 1 base and the J gene end by 5 bases; junction bases not matched to a gene: 2. Germline V lookup: CDR1 DFQATT, CDR2 SNEGSKA (reference sequence). CDR3 in amino acids: CSARGAGDEQYF. The CDR3 DNA reads as TGCAGTGCTAGAGGGGCGGGAGACGAGCAGTACTTC.

This sequence joins TRBV2 and TRBJ1-6, with D unclear. Germline V gives CDR1 SNHLY, CDR2 FYNNEI. The V and J ends lost 1 base and 0 bases respectively, with 4 bases between them. This CDR3 is built from 15 residues. CDR3 coding DNA: TGTGCCAGCAGTGAAGGGGGCTCCTATAATTCACCCCTCCACTTT. It specifies CASSEGGSYNSPLHF.

This clonotype showed up just a few times. V gene TRBV5-1 combines with J gene TRBJ1-1; possibly TRBD1 for D (6 bases). Looked up from germline, CDR1 is SGHRS and CDR2 is YFSETQ. The CDR3 has 14 residues. The V gene lost 4 bases and the J gene lost 2 bases, with 12 bases spanning the gap. The CDR3 region is CASSLGQKNTEAFF. The CDR3 DNA reads TGCGCCAGCAGCCTAGGACAGAAAAACACTGAAGCTTTCTTT.

CDR3 nucleotides: TGCGCCAGCAGCTCAAGGACAGCAGATACGCAGTATTTT. Encoded protein: CASSSRTADTQYF. The genes are TRBV5-1 and TRBJ2-3; maybe TRBD1 (6 bases). Trimming pared 3 bases from V and 4 bases from J, leaving 9 bases between. The CDR3 contains 13 residues. CDR1 is SGHRS, CDR2 YFSETQ, per germline. Filled out from reference TRBV5-1 and TRBJ2-3, the complete variable domain reads KAGVTQTPRYLIKTRGQQVTLSCSPISGHRSVSWYQQTPGQGLQFLFEYFSETQRNKGNFPGRFSGRQFSNSRSEMNVSTLELGDSALYLCASSSRTADTQYFGPGTRLTVL.

A word on this clonotype: Its ends do not fully match the called genes, so a read error is possible. The V and J genes are TRBV7-9 and TRBJ2-2; either TRBD1 or TRBD2 may fit D (5 bases each). The CDR3 has 14 amino acids. CDR1 is SEHNR, CDR2 FQNEAQ, per germline (reference sequence). The CDR3 region has the DNA TGTGCCAGCAGCTTGGAGGCGGACACCGGGGAACTGTTTTTT. It is translated as CASSLEADTGELFF.

The V and J genes are TRBV5-1 and TRBJ2-2; no clear D gene. CDR3 length: 15 amino acids. The germline V and J ends were trimmed by 3 bases and 3 bases, with 12 bases remaining between them. CDR1 is SGHRS and CDR2 is YFSETQ in the germline V gene. The chain's CDR3 is CASSSRASDTGELFF. CDR3 DNA sequence: TGCGCCAGCAGCTCTCGTGCGTCAGACACCGGGGAGCTGTTTTTT.

V is TRBV16 and J is TRBJ2-7; tentative D call: TRBD2 (5 bases). Between the trimmed V and J ends, which lost 4 bases and 5 bases, there was a span of 6 bases. Germline V gene lookup returns CDR1 KGHSY and CDR2 FQNENV. The CDR3 spans 11 residues. Here the CDR3 reads CASSPGDEQYF. The DNA of the CDR3 is TGTGCCAGCAGCCCCGGGGACGAGCAGTACTTC.

The rearrangement joins TRBV19 to TRBJ1-3; 11 bases agree with TRBD1. Looked up from germline, CDR1 is LNHDA and CDR2 is SQIVND (reference sequence). The CDR3 spans 14 residues. V lost 11 bases to trimming and J lost 6 bases; unmatched junction nucleotides: 9. CDR3: CAAGQGAVVNTIYF. CDR3 sequence (DNA): TGTGCCGCAGGACAGGGGGCGGTGGTAAACACCATATATTTT.

The V call is TRBV24-1, the J call TRBJ2-3; 11 nucleotides align to TRBD1. Trimming removed 4 bases from V and 6 bases from J; junction bases left unmatched: 5. Germline V gives CDR1 KGHDR, CDR2 SFDVKD. CDR3 length: 15 amino acids. CDR3 in DNA: TGTGCCACCAGTGAGTGGACAGGGGGCAGGGATACGCAGTATTTT. Translation: CATSEWTGGRDTQYF.

The chain uses TRBV20-1 and TRBJ2-3; D remains unclear. Trimming left V 7 bases short and J 6 bases short, with 17 bases between. The germline V gene encodes CDR1 DFQATT and CDR2 SNEGSKA (reference sequence). The CDR3 sequence is 13 residues long. The CDR3 loop is CSVSNGYGDTQYF. The DNA of the CDR3 is TGCAGTGTCAGCAATGGTTACGGGGATACGCAGTATTTT.